A single TCR beta chain is shown here with its context. The data belong to a study of identical twins. TCRdb re-derived calls from the 5' RACE reads in MiXCR, one entry per CDR3 protein. The data show 200,000 to 250,000 distinct CDR3 sequences, approximately 7% seen once. This sample was also put to use in a study of yellow fever vaccine responses in identical twins.

The sequence was collected from a woman aged 18-30 years in good health. The sample was memory (CD45RO+) T cells sorted from blood.

The CDR3 sequence is CSASSRTSTSTDTQYF. The CDR3 coding sequence is TGCAGTGCTAGCTCCAGGACTAGCACTAGCACAGATACGCAGTATTTT. The chain carries TRBV20-1 and TRBJ2-3; 8 positions agree with TRBD2. This CDR3 is 16 amino acids long. Unmatched junction bases numbered 8, after V lost 3 bases and J lost 0 bases. CDR1 and CDR2 (germline): DFQATT, SNEGSKA (reference sequence).